The rows below give T cell receptor beta chains drawn from one sample of a study of blood T cell repertoires in COVID-19. Data came from immunoSEQ multiplex PCR; TCRdb stores just in-frame clones and leaves some out. The sample contains some 330,000 clones, roughly 90% of which appear only once. Source material: PBMCs or T cells enriched from blood (not recorded which). The receptor set was obtained from a woman in her thirties who had recovered from COVID-19. The CDR3 runs from the conserved cysteine through the conserved F or W. Each record gives: V gene, D gene, J gene, clone size, CDR3 protein, CDR3 DNA. The D gene is left open where the match is weak. Size is stated for part of the rows, as once, few or many counts, or as a class when the clone is expanded.

TRBV6-5	TRBD1	TRBJ1-5	-	CASSPTDRADQPQHF	TGTGCCAGCAGCCCCACGGACAGGGCCGATCAGCCCCAGCATTTT
TRBV7-3	TRBD2	TRBJ2-1	-	CASSLTAGGISGEQFF	TGTGCCAGCAGCTTAACAGCGGGGGGGATCTCGGGTGAGCAGTTCTTC
TRBV14	-	TRBJ2-3	-	CASSQRRAGTDTQYF	TGTGCCAGCAGCCAAAGGCGAGCGGGTACAGATACGCAGTATTTT
TRBV28	-	TRBJ1-1	-	CASSLGHKYTEAFF	TGTGCCAGCAGTTTGGGACACAAGTACACTGAAGCTTTCTTT
TRBV21-1	-	TRBJ1-1	-	CASSKWPGQLNTEAFF	TGTGCCAGCAGCAAATGGCCGGGTCAGCTGAACACTGAAGCTTTCTTT
TRBV12-3/TRBV12-4	-	TRBJ1-2	-	CASSQGIGYTF	TGTGCCAGCAGTCAGGGGATCGGCTACACCTTC
TRBV12-3/TRBV12-4	TRBD2	TRBJ2-7	-	CASSPSGGYEQYF	TGTGCCAGCAGTCCTAGCGGGGGATACGAGCAGTACTTC
TRBV5-1	TRBD1	TRBJ2-7	-	CASSTLPGGDEQYF	TGCGCCAGCAGCACCCTGCCAGGGGGCGACGAGCAGTACTTC
TRBV28	TRBD2	TRBJ2-7	-	CASSFFGLGAYEQYF	TGTGCCAGCAGTTTTTTCGGACTAGGGGCCTACGAGCAGTACTTC
TRBV5-1	TRBD2	TRBJ2-1	-	CASSFYGPGLAGGPLNEQFF	TGCGCCAGCAGCTTTTACGGTCCGGGACTAGCGGGAGGGCCCCTCAATGAGCAGTTCTTC
TRBV6-5	-	TRBJ1-4	-	CASSSRDGRGEKLFF	TGTGCCAGCAGTTCCCGGGACGGGAGAGGAGAAAAACTGTTTTTT
TRBV7-3	TRBD2	TRBJ2-1	-	CASSLTGTSGSIGEQFF	TGTGCCAGCAGCTTAACCGGGACTAGCGGGAGTATCGGTGAGCAGTTCTTC
TRBV13	TRBD1	TRBJ1-5	once	CASSLGGDRGPGNQPQHF	TGTGCCAGCAGCTTAGGCGGGGACAGGGGGCCGGGCAATCAGCCCCAGCATTTT
TRBV5-1	-	TRBJ2-3	-	CASSLSPSTDTQYF	TGCGCCAGCAGCCTGAGCCCTAGCACAGATACGCAGTATTTT
TRBV7-2	TRBD2	TRBJ2-5	-	CASSSGLAGEETQYF	TGTGCCAGCAGCTCCGGACTAGCGGGGGAAGAGACCCAGTACTTC
TRBV28	-	TRBJ2-6	-	CASSFRRSGANVLTF	TGTGCCAGCAGTTTCCGGCGGTCTGGGGCCAACGTCCTGACTTTC
TRBV12-3/TRBV12-4	TRBD1	TRBJ1-2	-	CASRGQGYGYTF	TGTGCCAGCAGGGGACAGGGCTATGGCTACACCTTC
TRBV5-1	-	TRBJ1-2	-	CASSLGEYYGYTF	TGCGCCAGCAGCTTGGGAGAGTACTATGGCTACACCTTC
TRBV5-6	-	TRBJ1-1	-	CASSSAGGNTEAFF	TGTGCCAGCAGCTCTGCGGGCGGCAACACTGAAGCTTTCTTT
TRBV5-5	TRBD1	TRBJ2-7	-	CASSNPGQRAYEQYF	TGTGCCAGCAGCAATCCGGGACAGCGTGCTTACGAGCAGTACTTC
TRBV27	TRBD1	TRBJ1-5	few	CASSEDRAIQPQHF	TGTGCCAGCAGCGAAGACAGGGCGATTCAGCCCCAGCATTTT
TRBV4-1	TRBD2	TRBJ2-7	-	CASSQVGGTYEQYF	TGCGCCAGCAGCCAAGTGGGGGGGACCTACGAGCAGTACTTC
TRBV27	TRBD1	TRBJ2-3	-	CASRGQGGTDTQYF	TGTGCCAGCAGAGGACAGGGGGGCACAGATACGCAGTATTTT
TRBV6-5	-	TRBJ1-5	-	CASSDSGGGQPQHF	TGTGCCAGCAGTGACTCGGGGGGAGGTCAGCCCCAGCATTTT
TRBV7-2	-	TRBJ2-1	-	CASSLEAISYNEQFF	TGTGCCAGCAGTTTGGAGGCCATCTCCTACAATGAGCAGTTCTTC
TRBV18	-	TRBJ2-3	-	CASSRGFGSGRDGKRDTQYF	TGTGCCAGCTCCAGGGGGTTCGGCAGCGGGAGAGATGGTAAGAGAGATACGCAGTATTTT
TRBV4-1	-	TRBJ2-2	once	CASSQGPWTRGGGELFF	TGCGCCAGCAGCCAAGGCCCCTGGACTAGAGGGGGCGGGGAGCTGTTTTTT
TRBV4-2	TRBD2	TRBJ2-1	once	CASSQEGRLAGGRSYNEQFF	TGTGCCAGCAGCCAAGAAGGCAGGCTAGCGGGGGGCCGCTCCTACAATGAGCAGTTCTTC
TRBV7-8	TRBD1	TRBJ1-6	-	CASSGGAGQGSDSPLHF	TGTGCCAGCAGCGGAGGTGCCGGACAGGGTTCGGATTCACCCCTCCACTTT
TRBV3-1/TRBV3-2	-	TRBJ2-6	-	CASSQDRGTGANVLTF	TGTGCCAGCAGCCAAGATAGGGGGACTGGGGCCAACGTCCTGACTTTC
TRBV10-3	TRBD1	TRBJ1-1	-	CAISLQGGSEAFF	TGTGCCATCAGTCTTCAAGGGGGCTCTGAAGCTTTCTTT
TRBV4-1	-	TRBJ1-5	-	CASSQWPSRGSNQPQHF	TGCGCCAGCAGCCAGTGGCCATCCCGGGGGAGCAATCAGCCCCAGCATTTT
TRBV7-6	TRBD1	TRBJ2-3	-	CASSSLGQGTDTQYF	TGTGCCAGCAGCTCCCTAGGACAGGGAACAGATACGCAGTATTTT
TRBV5-1	-	TRBJ2-5	-	CASSYMETQYF	TGCGCCAGCAGCTATATGGAGACCCAGTACTTC
TRBV6-1	-	TRBJ2-7	-	CASSFQSLEQYF	TGTGCCAGCAGTTTCCAGTCCTTGGAGCAGTACTTC
TRBV6-1	-	TRBJ1-6	-	CASSEQTGQNSPLHF	TGTGCCAGCAGTGAACAAACAGGGCAGAATTCACCCCTCCACTTT
TRBV28	-	TRBJ1-5	-	CASSSSRGRGNQPQHF	TGTGCCAGCAGTTCGAGCAGGGGTCGAGGTAATCAGCCCCAGCATTTT
TRBV7-2	-	TRBJ2-7	-	CASSFNQHYEQYF	TGTGCCAGCAGCTTCAACCAACACTACGAGCAGTACTTC
TRBV7-2	-	TRBJ1-2	-	CASSRRGGQLYGYTF	TGTGCCAGCAGCCGGAGGGGGGGGCAACTATATGGCTACACCTTC
TRBV19	-	TRBJ1-6	-	CASNFGNSPLHF	TGTGCCAGTAATTTCGGGAATTCACCCCTCCACTTT
TRBV28	-	TRBJ1-2	-	CASSLLVRGSNYGYTF	TGTGCCAGCAGTTTATTGGTTCGGGGGTCCAACTATGGCTACACCTTC
TRBV10-3	-	TRBJ1-2	-	CAIVGTERSGGYTF	TGTGCCATCGTCGGGACTGAGAGGAGTGGTGGCTACACCTTC
TRBV28	-	TRBJ1-2	once	CASISSEENYGYTF	TGTGCCAGCATTTCGTCCGAGGAGAACTATGGCTACACCTTC
TRBV5-1	-	TRBJ2-5	-	CASSATGGSQETQYF	TGCGCCAGCAGCGCAACCGGGGGATCCCAAGAGACCCAGTACTTC
TRBV28	-	TRBJ1-5	-	CASSLELRGQPQHF	TGTGCCAGCAGCCTAGAGTTACGGGGTCAGCCCCAGCATTTT
TRBV5-1	TRBD2	TRBJ2-1	-	CASISGGTFNEQFF	TGCGCCAGCATTAGCGGGGGGACCTTCAATGAGCAGTTCTTC
TRBV12-5	-	TRBJ2-1	-	CASGLLFSQGLGNEQFF	TGTGCTAGTGGTCTCCTGTTTTCGCAGGGGTTAGGCAATGAGCAGTTCTTC
TRBV6-5	-	TRBJ2-7	-	CASYRDPLSYEQYF	TGTGCCTCTTACAGGGATCCCCTGTCCTACGAGCAGTACTTC
TRBV25-1	-	TRBJ1-2	-	CASSNGYGYTF	TGTGCCAGCAGTAACGGGTATGGCTACACCTTC
TRBV7-9	TRBD1	TRBJ1-1	once	CASSPTGMATEAFF	TGTGCCAGCAGCCCGACAGGGATGGCGACTGAAGCTTTCTTT
TRBV28	TRBD1	TRBJ1-5	once	CASSLAGGIALSNQPQHF	TGTGCCAGCAGTTTAGCAGGGGGCATCGCCCTTAGCAATCAGCCCCAGCATTTT
TRBV24-1	TRBD1	TRBJ1-2	-	CATSDPWTGDYGYTF	TGTGCCACCAGTGATCCCTGGACAGGGGACTATGGCTACACCTTC
TRBV19	-	TRBJ2-3	-	CASSTPAPSVADTQYF	TGTGCCAGTAGTACGCCCGCCCCTTCAGTGGCAGATACGCAGTATTTT
TRBV28	TRBD2	TRBJ2-1	-	CASSLEGTSGPNNEQFF	TGTGCCAGCAGTTTAGAGGGGACTAGCGGGCCTAACAATGAGCAGTTCTTC